This T cell receptor (beta chain) was documented in a study of beta chain features in type 1 diabetes. The study, taken as a whole, reports: Sequencing from cDNA could over-represent high-TCR-expressing cells. For patients, the naive, central memory and Treg TCRB repertoires appeared more alike than for healthy donors. The study found moderately but significantly shorter TCRB CDR3s in all four CD4+ subsets of Type 1 diabetes patients.

Expressed TCRB transcripts were sequenced because the isolated RNA had all been reverse transcribed beforehand. The protocol was immunoSEQ multiplex PCR, while the TCRdb copy is restricted to in-frame clones and leaves out a portion. The sample yields under 300,000 clones, around 22% seen once. Populations obtained by sorting all exceeded 95% purity. This clone was detected a few times. What it binds is unknown. This CDR3 is 14 amino acids long. V trimming: 6 bases; J trimming: 5 bases; junction bases outside the gene matches: 8. CDR1 is MDHEN, CDR2 SYDVKM, per germline. This sequence originates from a woman aged 25 to 39 with type 1 diabetes. This chain connects TRBV28 to TRBJ1-2; 8 bases map to TRBD1. The sample consisted of naive CD4+ T cells from blood. The CDR3 sequence: CASRPGGQEYGYTF. CDR3 DNA sequence: TGTGCCAGCAGACCCGGGGGACAGGAATATGGCTACACCTTC.